A selection of T cell receptor beta chains follows, all from one sample in a study of blood T cell repertoires in COVID-19. The method was immunoSEQ multiplex PCR; TCRdb's version includes in-frame clones alone and lacks a portion of them. The table lists 200,000 to 250,000 clones, about 94% of them singletons. Sequencing was performed on peripheral blood. All receptors come from a man between 60 and 75 years old with COVID-19, enrolled during active disease. Both conserved end residues are part of each CDR3. The D gene is left open where the match is weak. Rows may omit the clone size; those that give it use once, few, many or a size class.

NA	NA	TRBJ1-1	TRBV11-3	CASSSGTSGTEAFF	TGTGCCAGCAGCAGTGGGACTTCGGGTACTGAAGCTTTCTTT
NA	NA	TRBJ2-3	TRBV15	CATSRVAEPTDTQYF	TGTGCCACCAGCAGAGTAGCAGAGCCCACAGATACGCAGTATTTT
NA	NA	TRBJ1-6	TRBV7-8	CASSTRTDRGSPLHF	TGTGCCAGCAGCACTCGGACAGATCGCGGTTCACCCCTCCACTTT
TRBD2	NA	TRBJ2-1	TRBV24-1	CATSDRLATSSYNEQFF	TGTGCCACCAGTGACCGACTAGCTACGTCTTCCTACAATGAGCAGTTCTTC
TRBD2	once	TRBJ2-1	TRBV10-3	CAISEGALLAGYIYNEQFF	TGTGCCATCAGTGAAGGGGCCCTACTAGCGGGATACATCTACAATGAGCAGTTCTTC
TRBD2	NA	TRBJ2-1	TRBV5-1	CASSRAGGAYNEQFF	TGCGCCAGCAGCCGGGCGGGAGGGGCCTACAATGAGCAGTTCTTC
NA	NA	TRBJ1-4	TRBV4-1	CASSQVGLRGEKLFF	TGCGCCAGCAGCCAAGTGGGCCTTAGGGGTGAAAAACTGTTTTTT
TRBD2	NA	TRBJ2-2	TRBV6-2/TRBV6-3	CASSYRGGPPGTGELFF	TGTGCCAGCAGTTATCGGGGGGGCCCGCCGGGCACCGGGGAGCTGTTTTTT
TRBD1	NA	TRBJ2-1	TRBV7-2	CASNLGGYEQFF	TGTGCCAGCAACCTAGGGGGCTATGAGCAGTTCTTC
NA	NA	TRBJ1-6	TRBV12-3/TRBV12-4	CASAEAPLPLHF	TGTGCCAGCGCCGAGGCCCCCCTCCCCCTCCACTTT
NA	NA	TRBJ2-7	TRBV21-1	CASSMGDRVYEQYF	TGTGCCAGCAGCATGGGGGACAGGGTCTACGAGCAGTACTTC
NA	NA	TRBJ1-1	TRBV3-1/TRBV3-2	CASSQILNTEAFF	TGTGCCAGCAGCCAAATCTTGAACACTGAAGCTTTCTTT
NA	NA	TRBJ2-3	TRBV25-1	CASSPSTMVDTQYF	TGTGCCAGCAGCCCTTCCACAATGGTAGATACGCAGTATTTT
NA	NA	TRBJ2-7	TRBV24-1	CATSVGQGSSEQYF	TGTGCCACCAGTGTGGGGCAGGGGTCTTCCGAGCAGTACTTC
NA	NA	TRBJ1-4	TRBV4-2	CASTALNGEKLFF	TGTGCCAGCACCGCTCTCAACGGGGAAAAACTGTTTTTT
TRBD1	NA	TRBJ2-7	TRBV5-4	CASSRQGVFYEQYF	TGTGCCAGCAGCCGACAGGGGGTATTCTACGAGCAGTACTTC
TRBD2	NA	TRBJ2-7	TRBV4-2	CASSQRQGGRVYEQYF	TGTGCCAGCAGCCAGCGTCAGGGCGGGAGAGTTTACGAGCAGTACTTC
TRBD1	few	TRBJ1-1	TRBV18	CASSAQIGQGSGATEAFF	TGTGCCAGCTCCGCCCAAATCGGACAGGGGTCCGGAGCCACTGAAGCTTTCTTT
NA	once	TRBJ1-3	TRBV5-1	CASSLEEVSGNTIYF	TGCGCCAGCAGCTTGGAGGAGGTCTCTGGAAACACCATATATTTT
NA	NA	TRBJ1-6	TRBV6-6	CASRGSGTNSPLHF	TGTGCCAGCAGGGGGTCGGGGACAAATTCACCCCTCCACTTT
TRBD1	NA	TRBJ1-5	TRBV5-5	CASSLEGQGGRPQHF	TGTGCCAGCAGCTTGGAGGGACAGGGGGGGCGGCCCCAGCATTTT
NA	NA	TRBJ2-5	TRBV4-3	CASSQDRAGWETQYF	TGCGCCAGCAGCCAAGATCGCGCGGGATGGGAGACCCAGTACTTC
NA	NA	TRBJ2-1	TRBV6-4	CASSDGQEYNEQFF	TGTGCCAGCAGTGACGGGCAAGAATACAATGAGCAGTTCTTC
NA	NA	TRBJ1-2	TRBV19	CASSKRAGARGYTF	TGTGCCAGTAGTAAGAGGGCAGGGGCAAGGGGCTACACCTTC
NA	NA	TRBJ1-3	TRBV5-5	CASSLEQGVNTIYF	TGTGCCAGCAGCTTGGAGCAGGGCGTAAACACCATATATTTT
NA	once	TRBJ1-2	TRBV15	CATSTPGPGGYTF	TGTGCCACCAGCACACCCGGCCCAGGGGGCTACACCTTC
NA	NA	TRBJ2-7	TRBV5-1	CASSLGERGTVYYEQYF	TGCGCCAGCAGCCTCGGGGAGAGGGGGACGGTCTACTACGAGCAGTACTTC
TRBD1	once	TRBJ1-1	TRBV27	CASSLFGTGGDTEAFF	TGTGCCAGCAGTTTATTCGGGACAGGGGGGGACACTGAAGCTTTCTTT
TRBD2	NA	TRBJ2-2	TRBV15	CATSRGQAGGTGELFF	TGTGCCACCAGCAGGGGACAAGCGGGAGGAACCGGGGAGCTGTTTTTT
TRBD1	NA	TRBJ2-1	TRBV29-1	CSVSRTGGNEQFF	TGCAGCGTTTCTCGGACAGGGGGTAATGAGCAGTTCTTC
NA	NA	TRBJ1-3	TRBV3-1/TRBV3-2	CASSQDWARHSGNTIYF	TGTGCCAGCAGCCAAGATTGGGCACGCCACTCTGGAAACACCATATATTTT